This T cell receptor beta chain was profiled in a study of blood T cell repertoires in COVID-19. Overall study: The origin of the acute and convalescent COVID-19 samples was the United States, Italy and Spain. T cells, B-cell-depleted T cells, or PBMCs provided the cDNA or gDNA that served as material.

Donors were grouped by their self-reported clinical history. The authors' processing: How many nucleated cells were present was estimated from reference gene primer amplification. Clones were sequenced by immunoSEQ multiplex PCR, and TCRdb holds only the in-frame ones, with some missing. Clone size and the V and J calls come from that table; the DNA yielded D and trimming. The sample carries 250,000 to 350,000 clones, nearly 90% recorded once. J was trimmed by 7 bases and V by 1 base; bases with no gene match: 4. This CDR3 spans 16 amino acids. The V gene's germline CDR1 is LGHNA and CDR2 YNFKEQ. The sequenced sample was PBMCs or T cells enriched from blood (not recorded which). This chain links TRBV4-2 with TRBJ2-2; 12 nucleotides match TRBD2. This clonotype originated in a woman between 25 and 40 years old who had recovered from COVID-19. DNA of the CDR3: TGTGCCAGCAGCCAAGGACTAGCGGGGGTGGACGGGGAGCTGTTTTTT. Translating gives CASSQGLAGVDGELFF.